The source of this T cell receptor beta chain is a study of T-cell memory formation after mild COVID-19. Study-level results: CD4+ bias marked clones expanding day 15 to 37, unlike balanced contracting clones. The authors left the SARS-CoV-2 specificity of second-wave clones peaking on day 37 unconfirmed.

As regards this clonotype: Its antigen is unidentified.

A single record per CDR3 protein comes from TCRdb applying MiXCR to the 5' RACE reads. The sample lists about 110,000 distinct CDR3 sequences, 15% to 20% seen once, with approximately 5.5% in the top ten. The TCR was taken from a man aged 18-30 years who had mild COVID-19 (a few samples of this study predate the infection). Cell type and time point are not known. The sample taken for sequencing was PBMCs or a T cell subset sorted from them (not recorded which).

CDR3 residues: CASRIPGQLYGYTF. The CDR3 DNA sequence: TGTGCCAGCAGGATTCCGGGACAGCTCTATGGCTACACCTTC. This rearrangement joins TRBV6-2 or TRBV6-3 to TRBJ1-2; 7 nucleotides align to TRBD1. The CDR3 totals 14 residues. V shed 6 bases and J 4 bases; nucleotides not matched to a gene: 8. The V gene's germline CDR1 is MNHEY and CDR2 SVGEGT.